The TCR beta chain under discussion was sequenced for a study of shared clonotypes between healthy human individuals. TCRdb keeps only in-frame clones here, not all; method: immunoSEQ multiplex PCR. The repertoire has 1,500,000 or so clones, around 95% of them found once; the top ten carry roughly 1.2%. After removal of 8 bases from V and 2 bases from J, the junction contained 4 bases not matched to a gene. CDR1 and CDR2 from the germline V gene are SEHNR and FQNEAQ (reference sequence). The CDR3 sequence is 13 residues long. The count of this clone is one. Sample: naive CD4+ T cells sorted from blood. As for subset: CD45RA+ positively selected. This receptor was taken from a man younger than 40 in good health. The chain links TRBV7-9 to TRBJ2-5; the match to TRBD1 covers 8 bases. The CDR3 reads CASATGDQETQYF. The CDR3, as DNA: TGTGCCAGCGCGACAGGGGATCAAGAGACCCAGTACTTC.